The 22 T cell receptor beta chains below were found in one sample sequenced in a study of blood T cell repertoires in COVID-19. Sequencing was performed with immunoSEQ multiplex PCR; in TCRdb, only in-frame clones are kept and a portion is missing. Of 150,000 to 200,000 clones in the sample, 87% were seen once. The sequencing input was peripheral blood. All receptors derive from a man aged 18 to 29 with active or convalescent COVID-19.

The CDR3 protein is CASSKEQGHYGYTF. The CDR3 DNA is TGTGCCAGCAGCAAGGAACAGGGGCACTATGGCTACACCTTC. The chain has TRBV5-5 and TRBJ1-2, with 7 bases fitting TRBD1. The CDR3 consists of 14 residues. The germline V gene encodes CDR1 SGHKS and CDR2 YYEKEE (reference sequence). Germline trimming cut 4 bases from V and 3 bases from J; bases unmatched to any gene: 6.

The CDR3 here is CASSFSGTGPEKLFF. The CDR3 bases are TGTGCCAGCAGCTTCTCCGGGACAGGGCCTGAAAAACTGTTTTTT. The gene calls are TRBV5-6 and TRBJ1-4, with TRBD1 matching 9 bases. The CDR3 totals 15 residues. After removal of 2 bases from V and 7 bases from J, the junction contained 6 bases not matched to a gene. The germline gives CDR1 SGHDT, CDR2 YYEEEE. Together with reference TRBV5-6 and TRBJ1-4, the CDR3 gives the full variable domain: DAGVTQSPTHLIKTRGQQVTLRCSPKSGHDTVSWYQQALGQGPQFIFQYYEEEERQRGNFPDRFSGHQFPNYSSELNVNALLLGDSALYLCASSFSGTGPEKLFFGSGTQLSVL.

The chain carries TRBV10-3 and TRBJ1-1; D gene unclear. The CDR3 is 13 residues long. The germline V gene encodes CDR1 ENHRY and CDR2 SYGVKD. Trimming took 2 bases from V and 8 from J, leaving 12 bases between them. The DNA of the CDR3 is TGTGCCATCAGTGAGGTTCGTTGGGAGGAAGCTTTCTTT. This codes for CAISEVRWEEAFF.

There are a few counts of this clone. This chain uses TRBV7-9 with TRBJ2-5, with D perhaps TRBD2 (6 bases). Germline V gives CDR1 SEHNR, CDR2 FQNEAQ (reference sequence). V was trimmed by 4 bases and J by 4 bases, leaving 10 bases between them. This CDR3 region has 13 residues. Here the CDR3 reads CASSSRGRETQYF. The DNA for the CDR3 is TGTGCCAGCAGCTCACGGGGGAGAGAGACCCAGTACTTC.

The genes are TRBV2 and TRBJ1-2; 10 bases are a match to TRBD1. Trimming cost V 4 bases and J 6 bases; bases outside gene matches: 5. The CDR3 covers 14 residues. The germline gives CDR1 SNHLY, CDR2 FYNNEI. CDR3 DNA: TGTGCCAGCAGTGCACGGGACAGGGGCGATGGCTACACCTTC. Amino acid sequence: CASSARDRGDGYTF.

The chain employs TRBV3-1 (or the pseudogene TRBV3-2) and TRBJ2-6; D gene unclear. Germline-derived CDR1 and CDR2 are LGHDT and YNNKEL (reference sequence). The V end lost 0 bases, the J end lost 0 bases, and 6 bases lay between the germline ends. CDR3 size: 16 residues. The CDR3 region is CASSQDPGSGANVLTF. The CDR3 DNA is TGTGCCAGCAGCCAAGATCCAGGCTCTGGGGCCAACGTCCTGACTTTC.

The chain has TRBV10-3 and TRBJ2-1; tentative D call: TRBD1 (5 bases). Per germline, CDR1 ENHRY and CDR2 SYGVKD. The CDR3 runs to 14 residues. Trimming removed 7 bases from V and 5 bases from J, with 15 bases in between. CDR3 nucleotide sequence: TGTGCCATCAAGACGGCACAGGCAGACAATGAGCAGTTCTTC. Its translation: CAIKTAQADNEQFF.

The chain combines TRBV5-5 with TRBJ1-1; 7 bases align to TRBD1. CDR1 and CDR2 from the germline V gene are SGHKS and YYEKEE (reference sequence). The CDR3 is made up of 13 amino acids. Trimming cost V 2 bases and J 8 bases; bases outside gene matches: 6. The CDR3 DNA is TGTGCCAGCAGCTTACAACTGGACAGGGAAGCTTTCTTT. Translation: CASSLQLDREAFF.

This chain links TRBV24-1 with TRBJ2-5; weak D call: TRBD2 (5 bases). The CDR3 runs to 14 residues. The germline gives CDR1 KGHDR, CDR2 SFDVKD. Trimming took 3 bases from V and 1 from J, leaving 8 bases between them. The CDR3 nucleotides read TGTGCCACCAGTGATCCGGACTCCCAAGAGACCCAGTACTTC. Translating it yields CATSDPDSQETQYF.

The chain joins TRBV6-2 or TRBV6-3 to TRBJ2-2; 10 nucleotides agree with TRBD2. Germline assignment: CDR1 MNHEY and CDR2 SVGEGT. The CDR3 spans 18 residues. J was trimmed by 6 bases and V by 4 bases; bases with no gene match: 14. In nucleotides, the CDR3 is TGTGCCAGCAGTTCCCGACCCTACTTAGCGGGAGGATCCGGGGAGCTGTTTTTT. This codes for CASSSRPYLAGGSGELFF.

The V gene is TRBV9, the J gene TRBJ1-2; 10 nucleotides match TRBD1. This CDR3 has 16 residues. The germline V gene has CDR1 SGDLS and CDR2 YYNGEE. With 4 bases clipped from V and 3 bases from J, the junction kept 9 bases outside the gene matches. CDR3 in DNA: TGTGCCAGCAGCCCCAGGGACAGGGGCGTTTACTATGGCTACACCTTC. This sequence encodes CASSPRDRGVYYGYTF.

Only a few counts were recorded for this clone. J is TRBJ1-4 and V is TRBV19; the D is unclear. Germline V CDR1 and CDR2: LNHDA, SQIVND (reference sequence). This CDR3 comprises 13 residues. V was shortened by 5 bases and J by 3 bases, with 7 bases between the two germline ends. CDR3 protein: CASSSRPNEKLFF. CDR3 coding DNA: TGTGCCAGTAGTTCCAGGCCTAATGAAAAACTGTTTTTT.

This chain joins TRBV7-2 and TRBJ2-3; TRBD2 matches 10 bases. The CDR3 contains 14 residues. The germline V gene has CDR1 SGHTA and CDR2 FQGNSA. The ends lost 5 bases at V and 4 bases at J; junction bases unmatched: 3. The CDR3 sequence is CASSGSGGADTQYF. CDR3 DNA sequence: TGTGCCAGCAGCGGCAGCGGGGGGGCAGATACGCAGTATTTT.

The chain couples TRBV30 to TRBJ1-1; D is unclear. The ends were cut back, 6 bases at V and 2 bases at J, with 13 bases in the middle. Germline CDR1 and CDR2: GTSNPN and SVGIG (reference sequence). This CDR3 is 13 amino acids long. Here the CDR3 reads CACSQIINTEAFF. In DNA, the CDR3 is TGTGCCTGCTCACAGATAATTAACACTGAAGCTTTCTTT. The full variable domain, with the rest looked up from reference TRBV30 and TRBJ1-1, is SQTIHQWPATLVQPVGSPLSLECTVEGTSNPNLYWYRQAAGRGLQLLFYSVGIGQISSEVPQNLSASRPQDRQFILSSKKLLLSDSGFYLCACSQIINTEAFFGQGTRLTVV.

This clone was detected a few times. The chain links TRBV7-8 to TRBJ1-6, with 10 bases aligning to TRBD1. Germline V gene sequence: CDR1 SGHVS, CDR2 FQNEAQ. The CDR3 totals 16 residues. The V and J ends lost 4 bases and 2 bases, in that order; junction bases with no gene match: 2. This chain's CDR3 is CASSSTGGAYNSPLHF. CDR3 DNA: TGTGCCAGCAGCTCGACAGGGGGCGCCTATAATTCACCCCTCCACTTT.

In this sample, this clone turned up once. The chain couples TRBV21-1 to TRBJ1-1; the table gives TRBD1 as D, unverified against the DNA. TRBV21-1 is termed a pseudogene. The CDR3 is made up of 15 amino acids. CDR3 sequence reads: CASSNQARQNTEAFF. The CDR3 nucleotides are TGTGCCAGCAGCAACCAAGCTCGACAGAACACTGAAGCTTTCTTT.

This clone has more than one count but fewer than ten. The rearrangement uses TRBV7-9 and TRBJ1-1; no reliable D call. CDR3 length equals 14 residues. Trimming shortened V by 4 bases and J by 6 bases, and 15 bases separated the two germline ends. In germline, CDR1 is SEHNR, CDR2 FQNEAQ (reference sequence). CDR3 sequence (DNA): TGTGCCAGCAGCTCCGGGGTCACAGCTGCTGAAGCTTTCTTT. Encoded protein: CASSSGVTAAEAFF.

The chain uses TRBV5-6 and TRBJ2-2, with D tentatively TRBD2 (6 bases). Trimming cost V 4 bases and J 6 bases, with 16 bases left between them. CDR3 size: 15 residues. Per germline, CDR1 SGHDT and CDR2 YYEEEE. CDR3 sequence (DNA): TGTGCCAGCAGCCCCCCGGGACTGGGCGCCGGGGAGCTGTTTTTT. Translation gives CASSPPGLGAGELFF. Full variable domain (missing parts from reference TRBV5-6 and TRBJ2-2): DAGVTQSPTHLIKTRGQQVTLRCSPKSGHDTVSWYQQALGQGPQFIFQYYEEEERQRGNFPDRFSGHQFPNYSSELNVNALLLGDSALYLCASSPPGLGAGELFFGEGSRLTVL.

The chain joins TRBV27 to TRBJ1-1, with 9 bases aligning to TRBD1. Trimming removed 4 bases from V and 0 bases from J; junction bases left unmatched: 6. The CDR3 sequence is 16 residues long. CDR1 is MNHEY and CDR2 is SMNVEV in the germline V gene (reference sequence). CDR3 region: CASSYGTGRLNTEAFF. Here the CDR3 DNA reads TGTGCCAGCAGTTACGGGACAGGGAGATTGAACACTGAAGCTTTCTTT.

The chain uses TRBV11-1 and TRBJ1-1, with 7 bases aligning to TRBD1. V dropped 5 bases and J dropped 8; count of bases not matched to a gene: 11. Germline CDR1 SGHAT, CDR2 FQDESV (reference sequence). CDR3 length: 14 residues. In DNA, the CDR3 is TGTGCCAGCAGCCCGGCGAACAGGGGCAGGGAAGCTTTCTTT. Protein product: CASSPANRGREAFF.

The chain links TRBV11-2 to TRBJ1-6; TRBD1 aligns across 8 bases. The V gene's germline CDR1 is SGHAT and CDR2 FQNNGV. With 5 bases clipped from V and 3 bases from J, the junction kept 9 bases outside the gene matches. The CDR3 is 17 amino acids. This chain's CDR3 is CASSPIQGESYNSPLHF. DNA for the CDR3: TGTGCCAGCAGCCCTATACAGGGGGAGAGCTATAATTCACCCCTCCACTTT.

This chain uses TRBV19 with TRBJ1-2; TRBD1 matches 7 bases. Germline V gives CDR1 LNHDA, CDR2 SQIVND (reference sequence). The CDR3 consists of 15 residues. The V segment lost 10 bases and the J segment 0 bases; nucleotides outside the gene matches: 11. The CDR3: CATEANRGPNYGYTF. In DNA form, the CDR3 reads TGTGCCACCGAGGCTAACAGGGGCCCTAACTATGGCTACACCTTC.